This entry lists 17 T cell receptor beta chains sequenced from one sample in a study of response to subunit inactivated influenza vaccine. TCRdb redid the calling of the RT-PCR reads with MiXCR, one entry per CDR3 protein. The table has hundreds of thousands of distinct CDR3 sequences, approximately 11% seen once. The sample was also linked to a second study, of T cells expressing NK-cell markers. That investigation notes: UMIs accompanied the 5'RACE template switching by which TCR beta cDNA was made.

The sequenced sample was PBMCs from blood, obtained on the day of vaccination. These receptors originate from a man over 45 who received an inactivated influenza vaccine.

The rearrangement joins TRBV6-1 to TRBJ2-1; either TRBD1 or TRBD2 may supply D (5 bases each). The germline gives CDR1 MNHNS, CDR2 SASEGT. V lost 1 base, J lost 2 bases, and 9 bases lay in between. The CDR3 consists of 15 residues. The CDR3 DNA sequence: TGTGCCAGCAGTGAAGGAGGGGCCCCCTACAATGAGCAGTTCTTC. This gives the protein CASSEGGAPYNEQFF.

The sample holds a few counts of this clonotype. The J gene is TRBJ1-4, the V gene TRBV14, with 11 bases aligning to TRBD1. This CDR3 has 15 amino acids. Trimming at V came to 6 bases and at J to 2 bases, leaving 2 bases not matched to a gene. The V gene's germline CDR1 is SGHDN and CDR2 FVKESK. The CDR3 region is CASSRDRGTNEKLFF. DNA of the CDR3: TGTGCCAGCAGTCGGGACAGGGGGACTAATGAAAAACTGTTTTTT.

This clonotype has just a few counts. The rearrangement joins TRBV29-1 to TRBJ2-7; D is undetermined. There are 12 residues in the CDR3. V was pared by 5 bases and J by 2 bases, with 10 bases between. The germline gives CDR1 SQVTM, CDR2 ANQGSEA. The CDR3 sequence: CSVHGSPYEQYF. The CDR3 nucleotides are TGCAGCGTTCATGGGTCGCCCTACGAGCAGTACTTC.

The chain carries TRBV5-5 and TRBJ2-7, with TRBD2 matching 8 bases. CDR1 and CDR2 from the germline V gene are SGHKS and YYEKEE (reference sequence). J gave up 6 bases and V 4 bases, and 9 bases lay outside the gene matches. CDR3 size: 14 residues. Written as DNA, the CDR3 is TGTGCCAGCAGCCCAAGCGGGAGACCCTTCGAGCAGTACTTC. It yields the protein CASSPSGRPFEQYF.

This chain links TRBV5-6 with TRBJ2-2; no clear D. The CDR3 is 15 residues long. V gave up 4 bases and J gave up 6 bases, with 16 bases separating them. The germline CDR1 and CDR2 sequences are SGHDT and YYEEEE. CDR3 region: CASSTRVSSAGELFF. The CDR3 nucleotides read TGTGCCAGCAGCACCCGGGTTTCCTCGGCCGGGGAGCTGTTTTTT. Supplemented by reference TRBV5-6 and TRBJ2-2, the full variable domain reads DAGVTQSPTHLIKTRGQQVTLRCSPKSGHDTVSWYQQALGQGPQFIFQYYEEEERQRGNFPDRFSGHQFPNYSSELNVNALLLGDSALYLCASSTRVSSAGELFFGEGSRLTVL.

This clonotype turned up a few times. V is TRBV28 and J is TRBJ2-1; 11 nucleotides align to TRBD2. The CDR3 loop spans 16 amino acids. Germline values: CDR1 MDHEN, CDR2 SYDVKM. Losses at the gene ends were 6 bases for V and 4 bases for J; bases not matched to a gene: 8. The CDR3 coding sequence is TGTGCCAGCAGAAGGGGACTAGCGGAAATTTACAATGAGCAGTTCTTC. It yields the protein CASRRGLAEIYNEQFF.

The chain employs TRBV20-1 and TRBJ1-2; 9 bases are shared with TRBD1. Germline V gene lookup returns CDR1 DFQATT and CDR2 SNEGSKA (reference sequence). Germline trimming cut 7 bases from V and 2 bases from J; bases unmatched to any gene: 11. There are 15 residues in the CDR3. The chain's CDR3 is CSVPTGGLANYGYTF. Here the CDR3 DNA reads TGCAGTGTCCCGACAGGGGGGCTGGCAAACTATGGCTACACCTTC.

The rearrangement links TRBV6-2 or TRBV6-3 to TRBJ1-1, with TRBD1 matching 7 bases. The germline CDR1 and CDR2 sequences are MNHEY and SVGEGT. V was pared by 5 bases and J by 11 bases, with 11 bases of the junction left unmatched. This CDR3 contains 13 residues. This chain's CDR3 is CASSHSGGISAFF. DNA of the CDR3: TGTGCCAGCAGTCATTCAGGGGGGATATCGGCTTTCTTT.

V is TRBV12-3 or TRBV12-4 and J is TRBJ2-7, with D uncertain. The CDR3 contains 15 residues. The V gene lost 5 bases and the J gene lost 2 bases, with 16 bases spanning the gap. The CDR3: CASSRHRGPPYEQYF. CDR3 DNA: TGTGCCAGCAGTCGGCACCGAGGACCCCCCTACGAGCAGTACTTC.

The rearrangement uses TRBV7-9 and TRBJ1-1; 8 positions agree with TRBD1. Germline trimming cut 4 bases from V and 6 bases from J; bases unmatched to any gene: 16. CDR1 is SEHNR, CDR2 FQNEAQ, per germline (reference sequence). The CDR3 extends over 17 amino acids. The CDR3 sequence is CASSSTEIRQGLAEAFF. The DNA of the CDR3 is TGTGCCAGCAGCTCCACCGAAATTAGACAGGGGTTAGCTGAAGCTTTCTTT.

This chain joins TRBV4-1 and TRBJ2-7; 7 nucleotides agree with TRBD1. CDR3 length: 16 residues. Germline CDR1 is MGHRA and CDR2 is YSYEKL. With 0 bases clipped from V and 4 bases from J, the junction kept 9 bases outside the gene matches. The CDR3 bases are TGCGCCAGCAGCCAAGAAGGGGGCTCAAGGTTATACGAGCAGTACTTC. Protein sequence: CASSQEGGSRLYEQYF.

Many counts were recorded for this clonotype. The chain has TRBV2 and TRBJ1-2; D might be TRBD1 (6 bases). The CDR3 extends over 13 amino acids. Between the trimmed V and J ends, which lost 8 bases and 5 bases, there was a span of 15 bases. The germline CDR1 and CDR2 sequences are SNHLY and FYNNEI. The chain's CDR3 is CASGSNRAYGYTF. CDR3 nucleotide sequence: TGTGCCAGCGGATCGAACAGGGCATATGGCTACACCTTC. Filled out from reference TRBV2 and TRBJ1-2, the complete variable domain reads EPEVTQTPSHQVTQMGQEVILRCVPISNHLYFYWYRQILGQKVEFLVSFYNNEISEKSEIFDDQFSVERPDGSNFTLKIRSTKLEDSAMYFCASGSNRAYGYTFGSGTRLTVV.

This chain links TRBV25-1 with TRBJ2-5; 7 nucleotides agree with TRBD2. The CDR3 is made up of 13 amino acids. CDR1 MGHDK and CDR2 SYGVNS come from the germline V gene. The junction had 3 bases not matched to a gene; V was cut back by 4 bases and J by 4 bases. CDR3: CASSGGGGETQYF. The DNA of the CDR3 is TGTGCCAGCAGTGGTGGGGGGGGAGAGACCCAGTACTTC.

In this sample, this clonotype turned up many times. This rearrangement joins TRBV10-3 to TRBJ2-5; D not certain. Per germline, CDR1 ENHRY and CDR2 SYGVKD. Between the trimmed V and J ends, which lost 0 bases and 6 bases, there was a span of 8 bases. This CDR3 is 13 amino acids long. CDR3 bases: TGTGCCATCAGTGAGTCGGGGTCTAAGACCCAGTACTTC. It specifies CAISESGSKTQYF.

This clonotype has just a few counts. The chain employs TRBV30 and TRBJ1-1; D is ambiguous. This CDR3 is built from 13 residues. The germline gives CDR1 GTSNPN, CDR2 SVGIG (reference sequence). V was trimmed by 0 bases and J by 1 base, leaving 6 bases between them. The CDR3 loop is CAWSVHGNTEAFF. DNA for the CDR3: TGTGCCTGGAGTGTACATGGGAACACTGAAGCTTTCTTT.

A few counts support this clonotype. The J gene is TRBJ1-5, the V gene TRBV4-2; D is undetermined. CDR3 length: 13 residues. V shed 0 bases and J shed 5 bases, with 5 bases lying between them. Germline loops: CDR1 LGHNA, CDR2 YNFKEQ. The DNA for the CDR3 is TGTGCCAGCAGCCAAGAGCCTTATCAGCCCCAGCATTTT. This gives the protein CASSQEPYQPQHF.

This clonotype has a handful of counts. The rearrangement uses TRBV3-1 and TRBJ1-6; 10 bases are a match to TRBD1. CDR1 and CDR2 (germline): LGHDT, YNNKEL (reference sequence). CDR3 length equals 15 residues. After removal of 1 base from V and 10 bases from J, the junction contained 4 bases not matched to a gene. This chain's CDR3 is CASSQVGTGVSPLHF. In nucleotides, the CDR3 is TGTGCCAGCAGCCAAGTCGGGACAGGGGTATCACCCCTCCACTTT. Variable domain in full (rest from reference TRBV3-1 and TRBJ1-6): DTAVSQTPKYLVTQMGNDKSIKCEQNLGHDTMYWYKQDSKKFLKIMFSYNNKELIINETVPNRFSPKSPDKAHLNLHINSLELGDSAVYFCASSQVGTGVSPLHFGNGTRLTVT.